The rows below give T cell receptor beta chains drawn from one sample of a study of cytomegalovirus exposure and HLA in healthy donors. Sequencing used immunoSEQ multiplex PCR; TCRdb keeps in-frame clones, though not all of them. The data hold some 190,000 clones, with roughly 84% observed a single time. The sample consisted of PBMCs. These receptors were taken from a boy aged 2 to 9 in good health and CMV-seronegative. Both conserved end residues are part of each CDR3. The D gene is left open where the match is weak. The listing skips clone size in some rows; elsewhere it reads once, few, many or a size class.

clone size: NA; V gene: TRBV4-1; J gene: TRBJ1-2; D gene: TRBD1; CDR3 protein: CASSSRGGQDFYGYTF; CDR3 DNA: TGCGCCAGCAGCTCCCGAGGGGGACAGGACTTCTATGGCTACACCTTC
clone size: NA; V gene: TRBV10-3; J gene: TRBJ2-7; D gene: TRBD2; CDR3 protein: CAIPSSGKRKYEQYF; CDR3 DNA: TGTGCCATCCCTTCTAGCGGGAAGCGTAAGTACGAGCAGTACTTC
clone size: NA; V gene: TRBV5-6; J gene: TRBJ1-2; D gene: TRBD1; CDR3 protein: CASSLDRTGVYGYTF; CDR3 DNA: TGTGCCAGCAGCTTGGACCGGACAGGAGTCTATGGCTACACCTTC
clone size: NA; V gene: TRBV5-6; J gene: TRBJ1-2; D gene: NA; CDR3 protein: CASSWGGGNGYTF; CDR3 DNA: TGTGCCAGCAGCTGGGGAGGGGGGAATGGCTACACCTTC
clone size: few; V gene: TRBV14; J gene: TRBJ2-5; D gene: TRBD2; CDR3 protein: CASSHGGGETQYF; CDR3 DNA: TGTGCCAGCAGCCATGGCGGGGGAGAGACCCAGTACTTC
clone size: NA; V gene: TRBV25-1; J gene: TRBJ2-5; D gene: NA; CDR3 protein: CASSARGVQETQYF; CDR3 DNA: TGTGCCAGCAGTGCCCGTGGAGTTCAAGAGACCCAGTACTTC
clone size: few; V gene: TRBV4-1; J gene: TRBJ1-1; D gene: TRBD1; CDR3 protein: CASSQGDRLNTEAFF; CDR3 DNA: TGCGCCAGCAGCCAAGGGGACAGACTGAACACTGAAGCTTTCTTT
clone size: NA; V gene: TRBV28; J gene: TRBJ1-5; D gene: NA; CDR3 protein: CASSFGGSLHYGSNQPQHF; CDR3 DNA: TGTGCCAGCAGTTTCGGCGGCAGCCTTCACTATGGGAGCAATCAGCCCCAGCATTTT
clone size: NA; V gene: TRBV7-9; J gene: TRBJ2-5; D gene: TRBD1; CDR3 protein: CASSSRDRGPQETQYF; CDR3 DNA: TGTGCCAGCAGCTCCCGGGACAGGGGTCCCCAAGAGACCCAGTACTTC
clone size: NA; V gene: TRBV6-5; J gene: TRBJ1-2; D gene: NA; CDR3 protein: CASSNSRGGGYTF; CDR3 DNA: TGTGCCAGCAGTAACTCAAGGGGTGGTGGCTACACCTTC
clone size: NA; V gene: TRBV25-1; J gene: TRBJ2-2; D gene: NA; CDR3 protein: CASSLFGNTGELFF; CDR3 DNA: TGTGCCAGCAGCCTATTCGGTAACACCGGGGAGCTGTTTTTT
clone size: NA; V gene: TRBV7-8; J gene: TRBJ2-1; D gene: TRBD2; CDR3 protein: CAGGGTSGDYNEQFF; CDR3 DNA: TGTGCCGGAGGAGGGACTAGCGGTGACTACAATGAGCAGTTCTTC
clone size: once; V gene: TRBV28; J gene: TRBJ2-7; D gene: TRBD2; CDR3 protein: CASSLGTSGDPYEQYF; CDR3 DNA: TGTGCCAGCAGTTTAGGGACTAGCGGAGACCCCTACGAGCAGTACTTC
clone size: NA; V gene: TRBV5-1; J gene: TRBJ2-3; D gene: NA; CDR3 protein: CASSFTSSVYSTDTQYF; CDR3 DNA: TGCGCCAGCAGCTTTACTTCTAGCGTCTATAGCACAGATACGCAGTATTTT
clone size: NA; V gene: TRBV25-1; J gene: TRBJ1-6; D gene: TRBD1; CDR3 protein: CASRGQGVSPLHF; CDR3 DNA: TGTGCCAGCCGGGGACAGGGTGTCTCACCCCTCCACTTT
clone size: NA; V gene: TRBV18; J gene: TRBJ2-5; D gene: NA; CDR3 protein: CASSPVRGRETQYF; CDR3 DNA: TGTGCCAGCTCACCGGTCCGAGGTCGGGAGACCCAGTACTTC
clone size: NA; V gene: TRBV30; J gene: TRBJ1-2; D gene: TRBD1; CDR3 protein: CAWSLGQGSNYGYTF; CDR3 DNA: TGTGCCTGGAGTTTAGGACAGGGCTCTAACTATGGCTACACCTTC
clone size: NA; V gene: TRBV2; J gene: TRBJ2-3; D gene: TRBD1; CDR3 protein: CASSSGTGLTDTQYF; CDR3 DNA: TGTGCCAGCAGTTCCGGGACAGGCCTCACAGATACGCAGTATTTT
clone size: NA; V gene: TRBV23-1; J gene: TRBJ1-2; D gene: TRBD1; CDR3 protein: CASSHLDHGTGGAVHGYTF; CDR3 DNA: TGCGCCAGCAGTCACCTCGACCACGGGACAGGGGGCGCCGTACATGGCTACACCTTC
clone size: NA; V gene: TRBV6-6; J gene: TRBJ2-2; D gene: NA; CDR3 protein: CASSRHNGELFF; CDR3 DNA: TGTGCCAGCAGTAGACATAACGGGGAGCTGTTTTTT
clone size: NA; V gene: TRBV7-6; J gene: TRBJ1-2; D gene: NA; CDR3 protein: CASSPRGYYGYTF; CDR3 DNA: TGTGCCAGCAGCCCCAGGGGCTACTATGGCTACACCTTC
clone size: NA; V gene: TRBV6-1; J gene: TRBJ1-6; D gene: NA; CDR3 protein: CASRRESPLHF; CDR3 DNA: TGTGCCAGCAGACGAGAGTCACCCCTCCACTTT
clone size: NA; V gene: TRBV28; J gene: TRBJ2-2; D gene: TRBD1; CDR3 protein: CASSLPRTGGTGELFF; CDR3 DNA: TGTGCCAGCAGTTTACCGAGGACAGGGGGCACCGGGGAGCTGTTTTTT
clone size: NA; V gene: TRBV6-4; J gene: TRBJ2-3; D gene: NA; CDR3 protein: CASSDSDREVDTQYF; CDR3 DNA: TGTGCCAGCAGTGACTCCGACAGGGAGGTAGATACGCAGTATTTT
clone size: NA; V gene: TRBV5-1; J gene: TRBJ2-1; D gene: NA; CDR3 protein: CASSFGHASYNEQFF; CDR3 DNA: TGCGCCAGCAGCTTTGGGCACGCCTCCTACAATGAGCAGTTCTTC
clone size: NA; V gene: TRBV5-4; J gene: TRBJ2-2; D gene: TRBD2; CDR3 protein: CASSLALTSGTGELFF; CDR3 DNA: TGTGCCAGCAGCTTGGCGTTGACTAGCGGGACCGGGGAGCTGTTTTTT
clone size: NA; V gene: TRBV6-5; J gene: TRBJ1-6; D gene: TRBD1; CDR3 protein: CASTPGGTNSPLHF; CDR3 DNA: TGTGCCAGCACCCCAGGGGGTACGAATTCACCCCTCCACTTT
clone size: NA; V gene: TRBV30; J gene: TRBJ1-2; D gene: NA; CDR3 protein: CAWRGRVPNYGYTF; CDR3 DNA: TGTGCCTGGAGGGGGCGCGTTCCTAACTATGGCTACACCTTC
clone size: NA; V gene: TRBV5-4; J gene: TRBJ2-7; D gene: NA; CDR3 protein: CASSLRGRYEQYF; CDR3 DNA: TGTGCCAGCAGCTTGAGAGGGCGCTACGAGCAGTACTTC
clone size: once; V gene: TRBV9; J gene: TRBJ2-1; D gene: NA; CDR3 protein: CASSPMGHSSYNEQFF; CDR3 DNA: TGTGCCAGCAGCCCGATGGGACATAGCTCCTACAATGAGCAGTTCTTC
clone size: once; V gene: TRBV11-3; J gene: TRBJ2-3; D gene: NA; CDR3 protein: CASSLDAASTDTQYF; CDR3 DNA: TGTGCCAGCAGCTTAGACGCGGCTAGCACAGATACGCAGTATTTT
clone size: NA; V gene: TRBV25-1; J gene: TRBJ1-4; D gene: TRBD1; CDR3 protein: CASSEFPFGTGSEKLFF; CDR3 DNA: TGTGCCAGCAGTGAATTCCCCTTCGGGACAGGGAGTGAAAAACTGTTTTTT
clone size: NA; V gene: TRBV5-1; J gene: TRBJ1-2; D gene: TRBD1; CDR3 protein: CASSSAGTDYGYTF; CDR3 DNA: TGCGCCAGCAGCTCAGCCGGGACAGACTATGGCTACACCTTC
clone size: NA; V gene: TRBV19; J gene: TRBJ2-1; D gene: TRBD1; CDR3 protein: CASSRGTGGNSYNEQFF; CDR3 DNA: TGTGCCAGTAGTAGAGGGACAGGGGGGAACTCCTACAATGAGCAGTTCTTC
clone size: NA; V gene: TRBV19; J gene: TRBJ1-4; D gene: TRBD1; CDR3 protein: CASSPGQGIGGSEKLFF; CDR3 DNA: TGTGCCAGTAGTCCGGGACAGGGGATTGGTGGGAGTGAAAAACTGTTTTTT
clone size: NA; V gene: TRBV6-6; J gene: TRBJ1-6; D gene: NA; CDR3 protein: CASSLGDSSYNSPLHF; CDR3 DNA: TGTGCCAGCAGCCTGGGCGACAGCTCCTATAATTCACCCCTCCACTTT
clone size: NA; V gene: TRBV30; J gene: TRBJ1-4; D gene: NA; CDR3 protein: CAWSLTTGFNEKLFF; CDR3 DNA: TGTGCCTGGAGTTTGACAACAGGCTTTAATGAAAAACTGTTTTTT
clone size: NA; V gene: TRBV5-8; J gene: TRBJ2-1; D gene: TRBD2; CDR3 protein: CASRRPGLVPNEQFF; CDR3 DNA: TGTGCCAGCAGGAGGCCGGGACTAGTCCCCAATGAGCAGTTCTTC
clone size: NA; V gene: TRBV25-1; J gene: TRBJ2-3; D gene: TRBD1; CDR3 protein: CASSDRVVDTQYF; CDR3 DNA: TGTGCCAGCTCGGACAGGGTGGTCGATACGCAGTATTTT
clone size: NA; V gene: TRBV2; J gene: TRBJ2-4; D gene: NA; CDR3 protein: CASSDRGRSSKNIQYF; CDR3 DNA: TGTGCCAGCAGTGATAGGGGCAGGTCCTCCAAAAACATTCAGTACTTC
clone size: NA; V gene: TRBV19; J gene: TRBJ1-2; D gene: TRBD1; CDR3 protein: CASSIPGTGLHYGYTF; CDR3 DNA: TGTGCCAGTAGTATTCCAGGGACAGGACTTCACTATGGCTACACCTTC
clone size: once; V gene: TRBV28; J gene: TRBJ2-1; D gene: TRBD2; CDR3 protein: CASNPVAGEGRNEQFF; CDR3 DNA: TGTGCCAGCAACCCAGTAGCGGGAGAGGGTCGGAATGAGCAGTTCTTC
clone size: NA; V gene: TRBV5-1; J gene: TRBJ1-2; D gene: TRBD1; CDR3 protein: CASSLRDRGYGYTF; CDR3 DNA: TGCGCCAGCAGCTTGAGGGACAGGGGCTATGGCTACACCTTC